This T cell receptor beta chain was recovered during a study of identical twins. This clonotype was seen many times. The length of the CDR3 is 15 residues. Trimming stripped 6 bases from V and 11 bases from J, with 23 bases between. Germline CDR1 ENHRY, CDR2 SYGVKD. MiXCR, applied by TCRdb to the 5' RACE reads, yields one record per CDR3 protein. The repertoire holds around 250,000 distinct CDR3 sequences, over 5.5% seen once, with 14% to 15% in the top ten. These data were also reused for a study on T cells expressing NK-cell markers. From that report: Obtained from sorted CD3+CD56+NKG2C+, CD3+CD56+NKG2C- and CD3+CD56-NKG2C+ T cells were the TCR beta repertoires.

The specimen sequenced was CD8+ T cells sorted from blood. This TCR was recovered from a woman between 18 and 29 years old in good health. The J gene is TRBJ2-1, the V gene TRBV10-3, with D unresolved. CDR3 sequence reads: CAIRAPGSGSSKQFF. In nucleotides, the CDR3 is TGTGCCATCAGGGCCCCCGGGTCTGGTTCTTCGAAGCAGTTCTTC.